This T cell receptor (beta chain) was sequenced in a study of OX40 agonist ivuxolimab in advanced cancers. Study-level information: The patients' treatment was ivuxolimab, an agonistic anti-OX40 (CD134) antibody. Three individuals attained partial responses, comprising one hepatocellular carcinoma case and two cutaneous melanoma cases.

Some clones are missing from TCRdb's copy, which holds only in-frame ones; the method was immunoSEQ multiplex PCR. The sample contains tens of thousands of clones, more than 85% of which appear only once. CDR3 length: 16 amino acids. Losses at the gene ends were 3 bases for V and 1 base for J; bases not matched to a gene: 2. Per the germline V gene, CDR1 is SGHNT and CDR2 is YYREEE (reference sequence). The receptor comes from an adult with an advanced solid tumor such as melanoma, head and neck, liver or kidney cancer. Sample: CD4+ or CD8+ T cells sorted from blood, taken in a trial of the OX40 agonist ivuxolimab. The J gene is TRBJ2-2, the V gene TRBV5-4; 11 nucleotides line up with TRBD2. The DNA for the CDR3 is TGTGCCAGCAGCTCCGGGACTAGCGGGAACACCGGGGAGCTGTTTTTT. Encoded protein: CASSSGTSGNTGELFF.